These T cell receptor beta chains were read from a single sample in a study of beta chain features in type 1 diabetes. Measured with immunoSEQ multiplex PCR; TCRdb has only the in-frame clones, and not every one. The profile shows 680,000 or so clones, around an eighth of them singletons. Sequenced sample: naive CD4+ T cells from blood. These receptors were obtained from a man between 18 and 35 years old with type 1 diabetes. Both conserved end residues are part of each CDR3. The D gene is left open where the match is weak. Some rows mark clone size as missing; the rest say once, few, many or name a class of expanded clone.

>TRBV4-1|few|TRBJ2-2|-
CASSQVPGAGNTGELFF
TGCGCCAGCAGCCAAGTGCCGGGAGCCGGGAACACCGGGGAGCTGTTTTTT
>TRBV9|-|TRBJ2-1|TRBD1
CASSSTGTGEQFF
TGTGCCAGCAGCTCGACCGGGACAGGGGAGCAGTTCTTC
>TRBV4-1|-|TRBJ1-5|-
CASSQEHGGIGNQPQHF
TGCGCCAGCAGCCAAGAACACGGGGGGATTGGCAATCAGCCCCAGCATTTT
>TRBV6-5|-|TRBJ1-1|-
CASSYHVSTEAFF
TGTGCCAGCAGTTATCACGTAAGCACTGAAGCTTTCTTT
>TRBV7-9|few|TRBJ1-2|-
CASSLVAVDGYTF
TGTGCCAGCAGCTTAGTCGCGGTGGATGGCTACACCTTC
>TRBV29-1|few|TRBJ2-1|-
CSVEDWASYNEQFF
TGCAGCGTTGAAGATTGGGCCTCCTACAATGAGCAGTTCTTC
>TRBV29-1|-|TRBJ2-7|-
CSVEDRATYEQYF
TGCAGCGTTGAAGACAGAGCTACCTACGAGCAGTACTTC
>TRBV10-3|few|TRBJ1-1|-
CAISEWGRLTEAFF
TGTGCCATCAGTGAGTGGGGCAGGCTTACTGAAGCTTTCTTT
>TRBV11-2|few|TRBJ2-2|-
CASSASQGSNTGELFF
TGTGCCAGCAGCGCCTCACAGGGATCGAACACCGGGGAGCTGTTTTTT
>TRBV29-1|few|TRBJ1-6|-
CSAHKGDSPLHF
TGCAGCGCCCATAAGGGGGATTCACCCCTCCACTTT
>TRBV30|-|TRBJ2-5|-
CAWRGPPGETQYF
TGTGCCTGGAGGGGGCCTCCAGGGGAGACCCAGTACTTC
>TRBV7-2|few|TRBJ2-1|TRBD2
CASSRTSGAYNEQFF
TGTGCCAGCAGCAGGACTAGCGGGGCGTACAATGAGCAGTTCTTC
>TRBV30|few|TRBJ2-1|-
CAWRQYNEQFF
TGTGCCTGGAGACAGTACAATGAGCAGTTCTTC
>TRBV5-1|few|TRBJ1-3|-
CASSSDGDSGNTIYF
TGCGCCAGCAGCTCGGACGGTGACTCTGGAAACACCATATATTTT
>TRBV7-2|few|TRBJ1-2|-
CASRIQTGTYGYTF
TGTGCCAGCAGGATTCAGACGGGGACCTATGGCTACACCTTC
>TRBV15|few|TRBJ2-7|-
CATSRDGRYFDEQYF
TGTGCCACCAGCAGAGATGGGCGCTACTTTGACGAGCAGTACTTC
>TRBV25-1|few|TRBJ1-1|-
CASGGDVGTEAFF
TGTGCCAGCGGAGGGGACGTGGGGACTGAAGCTTTCTTT